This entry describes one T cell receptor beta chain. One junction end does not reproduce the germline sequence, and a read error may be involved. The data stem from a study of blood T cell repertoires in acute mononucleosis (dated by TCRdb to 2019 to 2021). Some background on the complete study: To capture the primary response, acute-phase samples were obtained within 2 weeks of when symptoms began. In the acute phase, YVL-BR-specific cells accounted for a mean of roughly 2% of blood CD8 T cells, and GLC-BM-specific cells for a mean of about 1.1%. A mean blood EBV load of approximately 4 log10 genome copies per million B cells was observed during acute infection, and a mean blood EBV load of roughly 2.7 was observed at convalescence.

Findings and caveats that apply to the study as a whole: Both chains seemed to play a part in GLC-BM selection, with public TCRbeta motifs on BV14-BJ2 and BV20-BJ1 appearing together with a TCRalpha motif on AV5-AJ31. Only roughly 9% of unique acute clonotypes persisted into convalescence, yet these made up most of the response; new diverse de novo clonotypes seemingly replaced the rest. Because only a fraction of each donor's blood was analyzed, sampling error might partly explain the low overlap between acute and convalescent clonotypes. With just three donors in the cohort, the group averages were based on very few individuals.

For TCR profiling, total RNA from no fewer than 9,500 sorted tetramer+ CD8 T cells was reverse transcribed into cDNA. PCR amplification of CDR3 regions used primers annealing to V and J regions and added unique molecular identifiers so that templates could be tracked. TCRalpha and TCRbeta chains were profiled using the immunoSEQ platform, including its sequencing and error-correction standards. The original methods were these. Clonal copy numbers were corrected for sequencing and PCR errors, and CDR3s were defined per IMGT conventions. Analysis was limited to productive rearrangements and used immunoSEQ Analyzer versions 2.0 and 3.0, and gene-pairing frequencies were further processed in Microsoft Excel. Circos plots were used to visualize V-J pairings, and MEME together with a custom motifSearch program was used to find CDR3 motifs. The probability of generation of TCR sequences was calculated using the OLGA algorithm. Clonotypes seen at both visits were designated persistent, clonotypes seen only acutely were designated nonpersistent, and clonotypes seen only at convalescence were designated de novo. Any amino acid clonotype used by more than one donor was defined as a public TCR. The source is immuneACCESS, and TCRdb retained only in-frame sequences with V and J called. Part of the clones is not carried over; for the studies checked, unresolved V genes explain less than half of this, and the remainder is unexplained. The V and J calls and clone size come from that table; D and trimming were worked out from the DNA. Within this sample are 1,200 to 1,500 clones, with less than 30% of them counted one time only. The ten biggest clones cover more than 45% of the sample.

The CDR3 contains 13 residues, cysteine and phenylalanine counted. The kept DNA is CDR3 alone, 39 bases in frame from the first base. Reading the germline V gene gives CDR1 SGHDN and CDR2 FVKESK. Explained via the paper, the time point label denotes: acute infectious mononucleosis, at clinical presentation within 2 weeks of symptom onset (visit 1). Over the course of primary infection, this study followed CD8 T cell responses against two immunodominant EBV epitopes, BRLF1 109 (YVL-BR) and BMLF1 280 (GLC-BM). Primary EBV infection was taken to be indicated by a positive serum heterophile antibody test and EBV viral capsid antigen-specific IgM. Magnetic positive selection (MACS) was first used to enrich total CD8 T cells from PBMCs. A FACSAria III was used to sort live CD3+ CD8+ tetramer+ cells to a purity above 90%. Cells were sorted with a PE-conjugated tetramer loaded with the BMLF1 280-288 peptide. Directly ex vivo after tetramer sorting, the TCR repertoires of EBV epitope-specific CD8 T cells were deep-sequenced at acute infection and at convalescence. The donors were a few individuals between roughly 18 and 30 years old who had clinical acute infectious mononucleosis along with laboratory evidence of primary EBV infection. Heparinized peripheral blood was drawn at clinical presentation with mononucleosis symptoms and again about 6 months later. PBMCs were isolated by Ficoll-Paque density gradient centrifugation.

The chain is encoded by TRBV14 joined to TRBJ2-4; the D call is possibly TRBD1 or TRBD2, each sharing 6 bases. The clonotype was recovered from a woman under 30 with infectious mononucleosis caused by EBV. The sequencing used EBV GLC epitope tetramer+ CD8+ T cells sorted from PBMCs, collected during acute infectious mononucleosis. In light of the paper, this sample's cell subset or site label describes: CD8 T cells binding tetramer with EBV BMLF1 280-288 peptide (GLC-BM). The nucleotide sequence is TGTGCCAGAAGCCAGCCTCCCGGGGGCATACAGTACTTC. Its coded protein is CARSQPPGGIQYF.